A selection of T cell receptor beta chains follows, all from one sample in a study of T cell responses to AZD1222 COVID-19 vaccine. Libraries were prepared by immunoSEQ multiplex PCR; TCRdb keeps only in-frame clonotypes and omits some of them. The table lists some 170,000 clones, roughly 89% of them singletons. The starting material was peripheral blood, obtained on day 0 of AZD1222 vaccination. The receptor set was obtained from an adult in good health. Each CDR3 is given with its conserved first and last residue. The D gene is left open where the match is weak. Only part of the rows carry a size: once, few, many, or a class if the clone is expanded.

j_gene	d_gene	abundance	v_gene	CDR3aa	CDR3nt
TRBJ1-2	NA	NA	TRBV7-2	CASSPRGQSNYGYTF	TGTGCCAGCAGCCCACGCGGACAGTCTAACTATGGCTACACCTTC
TRBJ2-2	TRBD2	NA	TRBV18	CASSPGTSGGELFF	TGTGCCAGCTCACCTGGGACTAGCGGAGGGGAGCTGTTTTTT
TRBJ1-6	TRBD1	NA	TRBV7-2	CASSATGGDSPLHF	TGTGCCAGCAGCGCCACAGGGGGTGATTCACCCCTCCACTTT
TRBJ1-1	TRBD1	NA	TRBV5-4	CASSRGQGRAFF	TGTGCCAGCAGCAGGGGACAGGGTAGAGCTTTCTTT
TRBJ1-2	TRBD1	NA	TRBV28	CASSLRGVDGYTF	TGTGCCAGCAGTCTCAGGGGGGTTGATGGCTACACCTTC
TRBJ1-5	TRBD1	NA	TRBV6-2/TRBV6-3	CASSWTGGFQPQHF	TGTGCCAGCAGTTGGACAGGGGGCTTTCAGCCCCAGCATTTT
TRBJ2-5	TRBD2	NA	TRBV3-1/TRBV3-2	CASSQDREAAGGETQYF	TGTGCCAGCAGCCAAGATAGGGAGGCAGCGGGGGGCGAGACCCAGTACTTC
TRBJ2-2	TRBD2	once	TRBV5-1	CASSRTSGTGELFF	TGCGCCAGCAGCAGGACTAGCGGGACCGGGGAGCTGTTTTTT
TRBJ1-2	NA	NA	TRBV2	CASSVFQQGLANYGYTF	TGTGCCAGCAGTGTGTTTCAACAGGGTCTGGCTAACTATGGCTACACCTTC
TRBJ2-5	NA	once	TRBV9	CASSSRGGGIAETQYF	TGTGCCAGCAGCTCCCGGGGAGGGGGTATCGCGGAGACCCAGTACTTC
TRBJ2-7	TRBD2	NA	TRBV19	CASSIFASGTYEQYF	TGTGCCAGTAGTATATTTGCTAGCGGAACCTACGAGCAGTACTTC
TRBJ2-4	NA	NA	TRBV4-2	CASSQDGHAKNIQYF	TGTGCCAGCAGCCAAGATGGACACGCCAAAAACATTCAGTACTTC
TRBJ1-2	TRBD1	NA	TRBV20-1	CSAGQGFYTF	TGCAGTGCTGGACAGGGTTTCTACACCTTC
TRBJ2-5	NA	NA	TRBV24-1	CATSQTGGETQYF	TGTGCCACCAGTCAGACAGGAGGGGAGACCCAGTACTTC
TRBJ1-5	NA	once	TRBV7-2	CASSFLRDQPQHF	TGTGCCAGCAGCTTTCTTCGTGATCAGCCCCAGCATTTT
TRBJ1-2	NA	few	TRBV28	CASRDGNYGYTF	TGTGCCAGCCGGGACGGTAACTATGGCTACACCTTC
TRBJ2-3	NA	once	TRBV4-2	CASSQNLQRAADTQYF	TGTGCCAGCAGCCAAAATTTGCAGCGGGCGGCAGATACGCAGTATTTT
TRBJ1-6	NA	NA	TRBV6-5	CASSYGRSPPNSPLHF	TGTGCCAGCAGTTACGGGCGGTCACCCCCGAATTCACCCCTCCACTTT
TRBJ1-1	NA	NA	TRBV28	CASSLRGSAEAFF	TGTGCCAGCAGTTTGAGGGGTAGCGCTGAAGCTTTCTTT
TRBJ2-3	TRBD1	NA	TRBV11-2	CASSVGQGGTDTQYF	TGTGCCAGCAGCGTAGGACAGGGGGGGACAGATACGCAGTATTTT
TRBJ1-1	NA	NA	TRBV7-8	CASSYDDSGQGTEAFF	TGTGCCAGCAGCTACGACGACTCCGGGCAGGGCACTGAAGCTTTCTTT
TRBJ1-1	NA	NA	TRBV10-2	CASMKSGETEAFF	TGCGCCAGCATGAAGTCAGGGGAGACTGAAGCTTTCTTT
TRBJ2-1	TRBD1	once	TRBV11-3	CASSSVRDRGNEQFF	TGTGCCAGCAGCTCTGTCCGGGACAGGGGGAATGAGCAGTTCTTC
TRBJ1-3	NA	NA	TRBV6-1	CASSDRASGNTIYF	TGTGCCAGCAGTGACAGGGCATCTGGAAACACCATATATTTT
TRBJ1-6	NA	NA	TRBV7-3	CASSSPNSPLHF	TGTGCCAGCAGCTCGCCAAATTCACCCCTCCACTTT
TRBJ1-5	TRBD1	NA	TRBV28	CASSLTGQSGPQHF	TGTGCCAGCAGTTTAACGGGACAGAGCGGGCCCCAGCATTTT
TRBJ1-2	NA	once	TRBV11-2	CASSLATGLNYGYTF	TGTGCCAGCAGCTTAGCGACAGGTCTAAACTATGGCTACACCTTC
TRBJ1-6	NA	NA	TRBV4-1	CASSQDTAVSSYNSPLHF	TGCGCCAGCAGCCAAGATACCGCAGTTAGCTCCTATAATTCACCCCTCCACTTT
TRBJ2-1	NA	NA	TRBV6-5	CASSYTTGSMNEQFF	TGTGCCAGCAGTTACACAACTGGATCCATGAATGAGCAGTTCTTC
TRBJ2-7	NA	NA	TRBV5-1	CASSDPGRYEQYF	TGCGCCAGCAGCGACCCCGGGCGCTACGAGCAGTACTTC
TRBJ1-2	NA	once	TRBV6-2/TRBV6-3	CASSPSSTALFGYTF	TGTGCCAGCAGTCCATCGTCGACAGCCCTTTTTGGCTACACCTTC
TRBJ1-6	TRBD1	NA	TRBV11-2	CASSLEGRGLHF	TGTGCCAGCAGCTTAGAGGGCAGGGGGCTCCACTTT
TRBJ2-1	TRBD1	NA	TRBV4-3	CASSPETGQWEQFF	TGCGCCAGCAGCCCGGAGACAGGGCAGTGGGAGCAGTTCTTC
TRBJ2-1	NA	NA	TRBV19	CASSIGPEQFF	TGTGCCAGTAGTATAGGACCTGAGCAGTTCTTC
TRBJ2-3	TRBD2	NA	TRBV30	CAWSVIAGGPVGTDTQYF	TGTGCCTGGAGTGTCATAGCGGGAGGGCCGGTGGGCACAGATACGCAGTATTTT
TRBJ1-2	NA	NA	TRBV2	CATETGNANYGYTF	TGTGCCACCGAGACAGGAAACGCTAACTATGGCTACACCTTC